The next 15 T cell receptor beta chains were all read from a single sample in a study of cytomegalovirus exposure and HLA in healthy donors. The PCR had 60 Vbeta and 13 Jbeta primers. Libraries were prepared by immunoSEQ multiplex PCR; TCRdb keeps only in-frame clonotypes and omits some of them. The sample lists approximately 150,000 clones; 70% to 80% were seen once. Sequencing was carried out using PBMCs. The receptors originated from a female donor in good health and CMV-seronegative.

This chain joins TRBV28 and TRBJ2-7, with 10 bases matching TRBD1. CDR1 and CDR2 from the germline V gene are MDHEN and SYDVKM. J gave up 0 bases and V 6 bases, and 5 bases lay outside the gene matches. This CDR3 comprises 15 residues. The CDR3 DNA follows: TGTGCCAGCAGATCCGGGACAGGGGCCTCCTACGAGCAGTACTTC. This gives the protein CASRSGTGASYEQYF.

The chain combines TRBV29-1 with TRBJ1-2; D not resolved. Looked up from germline, CDR1 is SQVTM and CDR2 is ANQGSEA. V shed 0 bases and J shed 8 bases, with 7 bases lying between them. The CDR3 contains 11 residues. The chain's CDR3 is CSVEDTRGYTF. CDR3 nucleotide sequence: TGCAGCGTTGAAGATACTCGAGGCTACACCTTC.

This rearrangement joins TRBV5-1 to TRBJ2-7, with no clear D. The CDR3 runs to 14 residues. Per the germline V gene, CDR1 is SGHRS and CDR2 is YFSETQ. V lost 2 bases and J lost 6, with 15 bases in between. The CDR3 sequence is CASSLSASTGEQYF. CDR3 bases: TGCGCCAGCAGCTTAAGCGCCTCTACCGGCGAGCAGTACTTC.

The genes are TRBV27 and TRBJ1-4, with TRBD1 as a possible D gene (5 bases). The V gene's germline CDR1 is MNHEY and CDR2 SMNVEV (reference sequence). This CDR3 contains 19 residues. Trimming left V 3 bases short and J 0 bases short, with 20 bases between. CDR3 region: CASSFIVVGTGATNEKLFF. The CDR3, as DNA: TGTGCCAGCAGTTTTATCGTTGTCGGCACGGGGGCAACTAATGAAAAACTGTTTTTT.

The rearrangement links TRBV4-1 to TRBJ1-1; D remains unclear. There are 13 residues in the CDR3. The germline gives CDR1 MGHRA, CDR2 YSYEKL. V lost 1 base and J 11 bases, leaving 14 bases between the germline ends. Here the CDR3 reads CASSQVLAEGAFF. CDR3 bases: TGCGCCAGCAGCCAAGTTTTGGCAGAGGGTGCTTTCTTT.

The chain employs TRBV6-6 and TRBJ2-5, with D perhaps matching TRBD1 (5 bases). The CDR3 is made up of 15 amino acids. With 4 bases removed from V and 2 bases from J, the gap between germline ends came to 14 bases. CDR1 is MNHNY and CDR2 is SVGAGI in the germline V gene (reference sequence). The CDR3 sequence: CASSFKFDRQETQYF. The CDR3 DNA reads TGTGCCAGCAGTTTTAAATTCGACAGACAAGAGACCCAGTACTTC.

The rearrangement joins TRBV6-6 to TRBJ1-1; unclear D gene. The germline CDR1 and CDR2 sequences are MNHNY and SVGAGI (reference sequence). The CDR3 has 13 amino acids. Trimming cost V 7 bases and J 0 bases, with 9 bases left between them. DNA for the CDR3: TGTGCCAGCATAAGCGGGATGAACACTGAAGCTTTCTTT. Encoded protein: CASISGMNTEAFF.

The chain combines TRBV6-5 with TRBJ1-5; D not certain. The CDR3 consists of 13 residues. Germline CDR1 reads MNHEY; CDR2 reads SVGAGI. Between the trimmed V and J ends, which lost 4 bases and 2 bases, there was a span of 6 bases. The CDR3 loop is CASSWEGNQPQHF. CDR3 DNA sequence: TGTGCCAGCAGTTGGGAGGGCAATCAGCCCCAGCATTTT.

The chain joins TRBV7-9 to TRBJ2-3; 13 nucleotides match TRBD2. Germline assignment: CDR1 SEHNR and CDR2 FQNEAQ (reference sequence). V lost 3 bases and J lost 4; bases outside the gene matches: 7. The CDR3 spans 17 residues. In nucleotides, the CDR3 is TGTGCCAGCAGCTTTATCGAGACTAGCGGGAGGCCAGATACGCAGTATTTT. Protein sequence: CASSFIETSGRPDTQYF.

The V and J genes are TRBV28 and TRBJ2-4; TRBD2 matches at 11 bases. CDR3 length: 16 residues. Germline CDR1 reads MDHEN; CDR2 reads SYDVKM. J lost 2 bases, V lost 5 bases, and 5 bases had no gene match. This CDR3 is CASSRSGRAPKNIQYF. CDR3 DNA: TGTGCCAGCAGTCGTAGCGGGAGGGCCCCCAAAAACATTCAGTACTTC.

This chain uses TRBV25-1 with TRBJ1-6, with D perhaps TRBD1 (5 bases). Looked up from germline, CDR1 is MGHDK and CDR2 is SYGVNS. The CDR3 length is 15 residues. Trimming stripped 4 bases from V and 9 bases from J, with 16 bases between. CDR3 sequence reads: CASSAFGGSGSPLHF. The CDR3 nucleotides read TGTGCCAGCAGTGCGTTCGGGGGTTCGGGTTCACCCCTCCACTTT.

V and J are TRBV6-5 and TRBJ2-5; D gene ambiguous. Deletions cut 2 bases from V and 1 base from J, with 5 bases between. Germline V CDR1 and CDR2: MNHEY, SVGAGI. CDR3 length equals 13 residues. The DNA for the CDR3 is TGTGCCAGCAGTTACGCTAGCCAAGAGACCCAGTACTTC. Translated, it gives CASSYASQETQYF.

The chain uses TRBV20-1 and TRBJ2-1; D may be TRBD1 (6 bases). The CDR3 runs 11 residues. Per germline, CDR1 DFQATT and CDR2 SNEGSKA (reference sequence). The DNA of the CDR3 is TGCAAGACAGGTGCCGGGAATGAGCAGTTCTTC. It is translated as CKTGAGNEQFF.

The CDR3 DNA follows: TGTGCCAGCAGTCAACTAGGAAACACCATATATTTT. Its translation: CASSQLGNTIYF. The chain has TRBV6-1 and TRBJ1-3; unclear D gene. Germline CDR1 reads MNHNS; CDR2 reads SASEGT. V was pared by 5 bases and J by 4 bases, with 6 bases between. The CDR3 consists of 12 residues.

The chain recombines TRBV7-9 with TRBJ1-6; D call uncertain. CDR1 and CDR2 (germline): SEHNR, FQNEAQ (reference sequence). This CDR3 has 12 amino acids. CDR3 amino acids: CAMSSYNSPLHF. The CDR3 bases are TGTGCAATGAGCTCCTATAATTCACCCCTCCACTTT.